The 16 T cell receptor beta chains below come from one sample, sequenced in a study of blood T cell repertoires in COVID-19. The repertoire was sequenced with immunoSEQ multiplex PCR; TCRdb's copy has only in-frame clones and lacks some. The sample has approximately 100,000 clones, approximately 62% seen once. Sample: peripheral blood. These TCRs come from a man aged 80 or over with acute or convalescent COVID-19.

In this sample, this clone turned up a few times. The rearrangement links TRBV24-1 to TRBJ1-5; D gene ambiguous. This CDR3 contains 12 residues. V lost 3 bases and J 4 bases, leaving 3 bases between the germline ends. Germline V gene sequence: CDR1 KGHDR, CDR2 SFDVKD. The CDR3 region is CATSDPNQPQHF. DNA for the CDR3: TGTGCCACCAGTGATCCGAATCAGCCCCAGCATTTT.

V and J are TRBV7-2 and TRBJ1-6, with D possibly TRBD1 on 5 matching bases. Germline V CDR1 and CDR2: SGHTA, FQGNSA. The ends were cut back, 5 bases at V and 9 bases at J, with 14 bases in the middle. CDR3 length equals 14 residues. The CDR3 nucleotides are TGTGCCAGCAGCCCTGACAGAAACTTTTCACCCCTCCACTTT. Protein sequence: CASSPDRNFSPLHF.

The chain recombines TRBV7-2 with TRBJ2-1; 10 positions agree with TRBD2. V lost 5 bases to trimming and J lost 4 bases; unmatched junction nucleotides: 5. The CDR3 contains 15 residues. Germline CDR1 reads SGHTA; CDR2 reads FQGNSA. The CDR3 spells CASSPGTSAYNEQFF. The CDR3 nucleotides are TGTGCCAGCAGCCCCGGGACTAGCGCTTACAATGAGCAGTTCTTC.

The chain is built from TRBV19 and TRBJ1-2; D gene ambiguous. V lost 3 bases, J lost 0 bases, and 8 bases lay in between. The CDR3 spans 14 residues. The V gene's germline CDR1 is LNHDA and CDR2 SQIVND (reference sequence). The DNA for the CDR3 is TGTGCCAGTAGTATGACGGGAGCTAACTATGGCTACACCTTC. The encoded protein is CASSMTGANYGYTF.

V gene TRBV5-4 combines with J gene TRBJ1-2; no clear D. Germline-derived CDR1 and CDR2 are SGHNT and YYREEE (reference sequence). The germline V and J ends were trimmed by 4 bases and 8 bases, with 21 bases remaining between them. The CDR3 covers 15 residues. The CDR3 nucleotides are TGTGCCAGCAGCCTCCCGGGGAGGGATTCAAGAGGCTACACCTTC. This encodes CASSLPGRDSRGYTF.

This clone came up a few times. The chain couples TRBV7-6 to TRBJ2-3; D is possibly TRBD2 (5 bases). With 5 bases removed from V and 6 bases from J, the gap between germline ends came to 12 bases. The CDR3 covers 13 residues. Germline V lookup: CDR1 SGHVS, CDR2 FNYEAQ. The CDR3 DNA reads as TGTGCCAGCAGCCTTTACACGGGGGATACGCAGTATTTT. It encodes CASSLYTGDTQYF.

The V gene is TRBV29-1, the J gene TRBJ1-5, with a possible D match to TRBD1 (6 bases). CDR3 size: 13 residues. Germline V gives CDR1 SQVTM, CDR2 ANQGSEA. Trimming took off 7 bases at V and 5 bases at J, with 15 bases between the two ends. The CDR3 bases are TGCAGCGCGAAACAGGGTAGGGATCAGCCCCAGCATTTT. Translated, it gives CSAKQGRDQPQHF. Based on the CDR3 plus reference TRBV29-1 and TRBJ1-5, the full variable domain is SAVISQKPSRDICQRGTSLTIQCQVDSQVTMMFWYRQQPGQSLTLIATANQGSEATYESGFVIDKFPISRPNLTFSTLTVSNMSPEDSSIYLCSAKQGRDQPQHFGDGTRLSIL.

This rearrangement joins TRBV11-2 to TRBJ1-1, with 10 bases identical to TRBD1. J gave up 2 bases and V 5 bases, and 5 bases lay outside the gene matches. Germline V gene data show CDR1 as SGHAT and CDR2 as FQNNGV. CDR3 length equals 15 residues. CDR3 sequence (DNA): TGTGCCAGCAGCCCTTGGACAGGGGGTAACACTGAAGCTTTCTTT. This translates into CASSPWTGGNTEAFF.

The V call is TRBV18, the J call TRBJ2-5; 9 nucleotides align to TRBD2. Germline V gene lookup returns CDR1 KGHSH and CDR2 LQKENI. With V trimmed by 4 bases and J by 3 bases, 3 bases remained unmatched. The CDR3 length is 14 residues. CDR3 protein: CASSLTSGEETQYF. CDR3 nucleotide sequence: TGTGCCAGCTCACTGACTAGCGGAGAAGAGACCCAGTACTTC.

V usage is TRBV6-2 or TRBV6-3 and J usage is TRBJ2-7, with D possibly being TRBD1 (6 bases). The germline V gene has CDR1 MNHEY and CDR2 SVGEGT. The CDR3 has 13 residues. Trimming left V 4 bases short and J 7 bases short, with 14 bases between. For the CDR3, the DNA is TGTGCCAGCAGTTCCGACAGGCTGGGGGAGCAGTACTTC. Protein product: CASSSDRLGEQYF.

The V gene is TRBV9, the J gene TRBJ2-2, with 7 positions matching TRBD2. Trimming at V came to 3 bases and at J to 2 bases, leaving 10 bases not matched to a gene. The V gene's germline CDR1 is SGDLS and CDR2 YYNGEE. This CDR3 region has 17 residues. Here the CDR3 DNA reads TGTGCCAGCAGCGACCCGCTGGCGGGAGAAAACACCGGGGAGCTGTTTTTT. It translates to CASSDPLAGENTGELFF.

The V gene is TRBV24-1, the J gene TRBJ2-7; TRBD2 is a possible D gene (5 bases). V was clipped by 4 bases and J by 12 bases, with 18 bases between them. Looked up from germline, CDR1 is KGHDR and CDR2 is SFDVKD. This CDR3 has 13 residues. The DNA for the CDR3 is TGTGCCACCAGTGACAGGACTGGGCTACGGTGGTACTTC. This codes for CATSDRTGLRWYF.

Remarks on this clone: At the DNA level, this CDR3 is encoded by other sequences in the same sample as well. The chain recombines TRBV6-5 with TRBJ1-1; no clear D. CDR3 size: 13 residues. The germline V gene has CDR1 MNHEY and CDR2 SVGAGI. Between the trimmed V and J ends, which lost 0 bases and 1 base, there was a span of 3 bases. The CDR3: CASSYSKNTEAFF. CDR3 coding DNA: TGTGCCAGCAGTTACTCTAAGAACACTGAAGCTTTCTTT.

The chain is built from TRBV10-3 and TRBJ1-5; D is possibly TRBD1 (5 bases). Germline V gives CDR1 ENHRY, CDR2 SYGVKD. The CDR3 is 12 amino acids. Here the CDR3 DNA reads TGTGCGGCCGGGGGGGAGGGACAGCCCCAGCATTTT. Translating gives CAAGGEGQPQHF.

Many counts were recorded for this clone. The V and J genes are TRBV28 and TRBJ1-2; 9 positions match TRBD1. The CDR3 has 14 residues. V trimming: 6 bases; J trimming: 10 bases; junction bases outside the gene matches: 12. Germline assignment: CDR1 MDHEN and CDR2 SYDVKM. CDR3 region: CASRTLGQGIDYTF. CDR3 bases: TGTGCCAGCAGGACCTTGGGACAGGGTATAGACTACACCTTC.

This chain uses TRBV15 with TRBJ2-1; 7 bases match TRBD2. Looked up from germline, CDR1 is LNHNV and CDR2 is YYDKDF (reference sequence). V lost 4 bases to trimming and J lost 9 bases; unmatched junction nucleotides: 12. The CDR3 is made up of 15 amino acids. CDR3 sequence reads: CATSTVTGGVGEQFF. In nucleotides, the CDR3 is TGTGCCACCAGCACAGTCACGGGGGGTGTTGGTGAGCAGTTCTTC.